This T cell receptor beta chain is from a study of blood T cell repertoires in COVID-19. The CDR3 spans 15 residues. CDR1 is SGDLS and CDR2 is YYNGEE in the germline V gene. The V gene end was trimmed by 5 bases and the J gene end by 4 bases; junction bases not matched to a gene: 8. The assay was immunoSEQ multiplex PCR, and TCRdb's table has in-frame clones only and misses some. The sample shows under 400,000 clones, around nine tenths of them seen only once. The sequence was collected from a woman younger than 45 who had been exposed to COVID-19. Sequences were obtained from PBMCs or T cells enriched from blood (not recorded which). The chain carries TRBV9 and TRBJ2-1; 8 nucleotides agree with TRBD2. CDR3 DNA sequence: TGTGCCAGCAGACGGAGCGGGAGTGTATACAATGAGCAGTTCTTC. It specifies CASRRSGSVYNEQFF.